This T cell receptor (beta chain) was identified during a study of control samples from healthy donors and cancer patients. Trimming took 6 bases from V and 1 from J; bases not matched to a gene: 12. Germline loops: CDR1 KGHSH, CDR2 LQKENI. CDR3 size: 17 residues. Generated by immunoSEQ multiplex PCR, the TCRdb table keeps only in-frame clones and is missing some. The sample records 70,000 to 90,000 clones, 70% to 90% being singletons. This sequence originates from a woman aged 55-70 years with head and neck cancer. Material: PBMCs. The chain links TRBV18 to TRBJ2-3, with 8 bases matching TRBD2. DNA of the CDR3: TGTGCCAGCTCTCCTCTCGGGGGGGCGCCCCGCACAGATACGCAGTATTTT. It translates to CASSPLGGAPRTDTQYF.